The 25 T cell receptor beta chains reported below all come from one sample, sequenced in a study of blood T cell repertoires in COVID-19. The method was immunoSEQ multiplex PCR; TCRdb's version includes in-frame clones alone and lacks a portion of them. This sample has about 270,000 clones, with approximately 80% found just once. Input material: peripheral blood. Receptors originate from a human donor in a cohort sampled during active COVID-19.

The genes are TRBV6-5 and TRBJ2-7; possibly TRBD2 for D (5 bases). V lost 0 bases, J lost 0 bases, and 12 bases lay in between. In germline, CDR1 is MNHEY, CDR2 SVGAGI. There are 16 residues in the CDR3. This CDR3 reads CASSYSRSSISYEQYF. The CDR3, as DNA: TGTGCCAGCAGTTACTCGAGGTCTAGCATCTCCTACGAGCAGTACTTC.

J is TRBJ2-1 and V is TRBV15, with a tentative D call TRBD2 (6 bases). The CDR3 covers 15 residues. Trimming pared 5 bases from V and 6 bases from J, leaving 17 bases between. CDR1 LNHNV and CDR2 YYDKDF come from the germline V gene (reference sequence). The chain's CDR3 is CATSPSLGGLNEQFF. As DNA, the CDR3 is TGTGCCACCAGCCCTTCCCTGGGAGGACTCAATGAGCAGTTCTTC.

V is TRBV7-8 and J is TRBJ2-7; D is uncertain. This CDR3 comprises 12 residues. Germline CDR1 and CDR2: SGHVS and FQNEAQ. The V gene lost 5 bases and the J gene lost 2 bases, with 7 bases spanning the gap. The CDR3 nucleotides read TGTGCCAGCAGCCTTACTACCTACGAGCAGTACTTC. Translation gives CASSLTTYEQYF.

This chain links TRBV2 with TRBJ1-6, with 11 bases aligning to TRBD1. The germline V gene has CDR1 SNHLY and CDR2 FYNNEI. This CDR3 has 13 residues. With V trimmed by 8 bases and J by 8 bases, 2 bases remained unmatched. The CDR3, as DNA: TGTGCCAGCGGGGGACAGGGGGATTCACCCCTCCACTTT. As protein: CASGGQGDSPLHF.

The rearrangement links TRBV18 to TRBJ1-1; the match to TRBD1 covers 7 bases. V shed 3 bases, J shed 11 bases, and the junction held 12 bases outside the gene matches. CDR1 KGHSH and CDR2 LQKENI come from the germline V gene. The CDR3 length is 14 residues. CDR3 region: CASSPNRQGDGAFF. The CDR3 DNA sequence: TGTGCCAGCTCACCTAACAGACAGGGTGATGGGGCTTTCTTT.

This clone was found a few times. The chain is built from TRBV5-1 and TRBJ2-1, with 8 bases identical to TRBD2. Germline V CDR1 and CDR2: SGHRS, YFSETQ. This CDR3 has 15 amino acids. V was clipped by 3 bases and J by 2 bases; unmatched bases: 4. CDR3 DNA: TGCGCCAGCAGCTCCCCGGGACTAGCCTACAATGAGCAGTTCTTC. It translates to CASSSPGLAYNEQFF.

This clone was recorded only once. This sequence joins TRBV2 and TRBJ2-3; D is possibly TRBD1 (5 bases). This CDR3 region has 18 residues. The germline V gene encodes CDR1 SNHLY and CDR2 FYNNEI. The ends were cut back, 0 bases at V and 2 bases at J, with 18 bases in the middle. CDR3 amino acids: CASSEARRAGYLTDTQYF. The CDR3 DNA reads as TGTGCCAGCAGTGAAGCGCGCAGGGCAGGGTACCTCACAGATACGCAGTATTTT.

The chain joins TRBV10-2 to TRBJ2-1, with 11 positions matching TRBD2. V gave up 8 bases and J gave up 1 base; unmatched junction bases: 4. The CDR3 is 15 residues long. Germline V lookup: CDR1 WSHSY, CDR2 SAAADI. CDR3 DNA: TGCGCCAGCTGGGGACTAGCGGCATCCTACAATGAGCAGTTCTTC. This sequence encodes CASWGLAASYNEQFF.

The rearrangement links TRBV7-2 to TRBJ1-5; D remains ambiguous. V was pared by 6 bases and J by 2 bases, with 8 bases between. Germline V CDR1 and CDR2: SGHTA, FQGNSA. CDR3 length: 13 amino acids. In DNA, the CDR3 is TGTGCCAGCAGTCCCGGGGGCAATCAGCCCCAGCATTTT. Protein sequence: CASSPGGNQPQHF.

This chain uses TRBV5-5 with TRBJ2-7; maybe TRBD1 (6 bases). Germline CDR1 is SGHKS and CDR2 is YYEKEE (reference sequence). The CDR3 length is 19 residues. Trimming removed 3 bases at V and 7 bases at J, with 32 bases between. The CDR3 nucleotides are TGTGCCAGCAGCTCTAGAACCAAAACAGGGCCCGCACCCGGGGATGAGCAGTACTTC. This encodes CASSSRTKTGPAPGDEQYF.

J is TRBJ2-5 and V is TRBV6-5; D is ambiguous. Germline V gene data show CDR1 as MNHEY and CDR2 as SVGAGI. Trimming removed 1 base at V and 1 base at J, with 4 bases between. This CDR3 region has 13 residues. DNA for the CDR3: TGTGCCAGCAGTTACTGGGCCCAAGAGACCCAGTACTTC. Translation gives CASSYWAQETQYF.

The CDR3 bases are TGTGCCAGCAGCGCTAGGACAGGGATGAACACTGAAGCTTTCTTT. Translated, it gives CASSARTGMNTEAFF. V and J are TRBV11-2 and TRBJ1-1; 8 nucleotides align to TRBD1. There are 15 residues in the CDR3. Germline V gene data show CDR1 as SGHAT and CDR2 as FQNNGV. V lost 5 bases to trimming and J lost 0 bases; unmatched junction nucleotides: 5. The variable domain in full, with the rest retrieved from reference TRBV11-2 and TRBJ1-1, is EAGVAQSPRYKIIEKRQSVAFWCNPISGHATLYWYQQILGQGPKLLIQFQNNGVVDDSQLPKDRFSAERLKGVDSTLKIQPAKLEDSAVYLCASSARTGMNTEAFFGQGTRLTVV.

V gene TRBV9 combines with J gene TRBJ2-7; 11 nucleotides match TRBD2. Looked up from germline, CDR1 is SGDLS and CDR2 is YYNGEE. V lost 0 bases to trimming and J lost 1 base; unmatched junction nucleotides: 3. The CDR3 runs to 16 residues. The CDR3 region has the DNA TGTGCCAGCAGCGTAGGACTAGCGGGAACATCCTACGAGCAGTACTTC. It encodes CASSVGLAGTSYEQYF.

The CDR3 sequence: CASGSPVDRGDTGELFF. The DNA of the CDR3 is TGTGCTAGTGGTTCCCCCGTTGACAGGGGGGACACCGGGGAGCTGTTTTTT. V usage is TRBV12-5 and J usage is TRBJ2-2, with TRBD1 matching over 9 bases. This CDR3 has 17 residues. In germline, CDR1 is LGHNT, CDR2 FRNRAP. The V and J ends lost 4 bases and 3 bases, in that order; junction bases with no gene match: 9.

The chain couples TRBV1 to TRBJ2-2; the D call TRBD2 from the table was never checked on the DNA. TRBV1 is a pseudogene segment. The length of the CDR3 is 15 residues. CDR3 sequence (DNA): TGCACCAGCAGCCAACTTGCGGGAGGCACCGGGGAGCTGTTTTTT. Translated, it gives CTSSQLAGGTGELFF.

The chain has TRBV5-1 and TRBJ2-7; D is ambiguous. The V and J ends lost 0 bases and 3 bases respectively, with 16 bases between them. The CDR3 contains 16 residues. From germline, CDR1 is SGHRS and CDR2 YFSETQ. CDR3 in amino acids: CASSLVSDPAFYEQYF. In DNA, the CDR3 is TGCGCCAGCAGCTTGGTGTCCGATCCCGCGTTCTACGAGCAGTACTTC. The complete variable domain, with remaining parts taken from reference TRBV5-1 and TRBJ2-7, reads KAGVTQTPRYLIKTRGQQVTLSCSPISGHRSVSWYQQTPGQGLQFLFEYFSETQRNKGNFPGRFSGRQFSNSRSEMNVSTLELGDSALYLCASSLVSDPAFYEQYFGPGTRLTVT.

The chain carries TRBV9 and TRBJ1-1, with a tentative D call TRBD1 (6 bases). Per the germline V gene, CDR1 is SGDLS and CDR2 is YYNGEE. Between the trimmed V and J ends, which lost 1 base and 0 bases, there was a span of 10 bases. The CDR3 has 15 amino acids. This chain's CDR3 is CASSVQGTLNTEAFF. The CDR3 DNA reads as TGTGCCAGCAGCGTACAGGGGACGCTGAACACTGAAGCTTTCTTT. The variable domain in full, with the rest retrieved from reference TRBV9 and TRBJ1-1, is DSGVTQTPKHLITATGQRVTLRCSPRSGDLSVYWYQQSLDQGLQFLIQYYNGEERAKGNILERFSAQQFPDLHSELNLSSLELGDSALYFCASSVQGTLNTEAFFGQGTRLTVV.

The rearrangement links TRBV7-9 to TRBJ1-3, with TRBD1 identical over 11 bases. Germline CDR1 and CDR2: SEHNR and FQNEAQ (reference sequence). After removal of 4 bases from V and 3 bases from J, the junction contained 11 bases not matched to a gene. The CDR3 covers 18 residues. CDR3 nucleotide sequence: TGTGCCAGCAGCTCTTGGACAGGGGGCAATGTATATGGAAACACCATATATTTT. Translated: CASSSWTGGNVYGNTIYF.

The V call is TRBV18, the J call TRBJ2-1; D gene uncertain. The CDR3 has 15 amino acids. The V end lost 2 bases, the J end lost 4 bases, and 12 bases lay between the germline ends. Germline V gene lookup returns CDR1 KGHSH and CDR2 LQKENI. The CDR3 loop is CASSPLELGYNEQFF. The CDR3 DNA is TGTGCCAGCTCACCATTGGAGCTGGGTTACAATGAGCAGTTCTTC. Full variable domain (outside the CDR3, taken from reference TRBV18 and TRBJ2-1): NAGVMQNPRHLVRRRGQEARLRCSPMKGHSHVYWYRQLPEEGLKFMVYLQKENIIDESGMPKERFSAEFPKEGPSILRIQQVVRGDSAAYFCASSPLELGYNEQFFGPGTRLTVL.

The V gene is TRBV3-1 (or the pseudogene TRBV3-2), the J gene TRBJ2-5; 7 bases agree with TRBD2. V lost 1 base to trimming and J lost 5 bases; unmatched junction nucleotides: 16. This CDR3 has 18 amino acids. The germline gives CDR1 LGHDT, CDR2 YNNKEL (reference sequence). The CDR3 DNA sequence: TGTGCCAGCAGCCAAGGAGGTTCAGCGGGACGTGGCTGGGAGACCCAGTACTTC. Protein: CASSQGGSAGRGWETQYF.

The V call is TRBV13, the J call TRBJ1-1, with 7 bases lining up with TRBD1. Germline assignment: CDR1 PRHDT and CDR2 FYEKMQ (reference sequence). The CDR3 runs 14 residues. With V trimmed by 5 bases and J by 1 base, 4 bases remained unmatched. The CDR3: CASSTGTANTEAFF. DNA of the CDR3: TGTGCCAGCAGCACCGGGACAGCGAACACTGAAGCTTTCTTT.

V usage is TRBV28 and J usage is TRBJ2-7, with 7 bases aligning to TRBD1. CDR1 and CDR2 (germline): MDHEN, SYDVKM. The CDR3 runs 13 residues. With 5 bases clipped from V and 11 bases from J, the junction kept 12 bases outside the gene matches. CDR3 in DNA: TGTGCCAGCAGTCCGACAGGGAGAGCACGTGAGTACTTC. Protein sequence: CASSPTGRAREYF.

This chain links TRBV19 with TRBJ2-7; D is undetermined. The CDR3 extends over 14 amino acids. CDR1 is LNHDA and CDR2 is SQIVND in the germline V gene (reference sequence). V shed 5 bases and J shed 0 bases, with 11 bases lying between them. CDR3 sequence: CASSLGIRSYEQYF. For the CDR3, the DNA is TGTGCCAGTAGTTTGGGCATACGCTCCTACGAGCAGTACTTC.

This clone has just a few counts. The V gene is TRBV28, the J gene TRBJ1-2, with 8 bases aligning to TRBD1. The CDR3 is made up of 16 amino acids. Germline values: CDR1 MDHEN, CDR2 SYDVKM. V gave up 6 bases and J gave up 4 bases; unmatched junction bases: 13. CDR3 loop: CASSSSGQGLSYGYTF. CDR3 bases: TGTGCCAGCAGCTCCTCTGGACAGGGTTTATCCTATGGCTACACCTTC.

This clone was observed at least ten times. The chain has TRBV6-2 or TRBV6-3 and TRBJ1-6; 7 bases line up with TRBD1. The CDR3 spans 15 residues. CDR1 is MNHEY and CDR2 is SVGEGT in the germline V gene. Trimming at V came to 5 bases and at J to 13 bases, leaving 14 bases not matched to a gene. The CDR3 spells CASSTSRDRRAPLHF. CDR3 coding DNA: TGTGCCAGCAGTACGTCCCGGGACAGAAGGGCGCCCCTCCACTTT.